This T cell receptor (beta chain) was obtained from a study of T-cell reconstitution after alpha-beta-depleted transplantation in children. Germline values: CDR1 SGHTA, CDR2 FQGNSA. The CDR3 extends over 16 amino acids. Deletions cut 1 base from V and 1 base from J, with 13 bases between. Unique molecular identifiers were used in preparing the TCRbeta library. TCRdb ran MiXCR on the PCR reads and lists one entry per CDR3 protein. The sample lists about 640,000 distinct CDR3 sequences; roughly 17% were seen once. This clonotype showed up just a few times. V gene TRBV7-2 combines with J gene TRBJ2-5; possibly TRBD1 for D (6 bases). This specimen consisted of PBMCs from the stem cell graft donor, obtained from the stem cell graft. The source of this sequence is a human donor who donated a stem cell graft to a child with acute myeloid leukemia. CDR3 region: CASSLGYLTGQETQYF. The CDR3 coding sequence is TGTGCCAGCAGCTTAGGGTATCTGACAGGCCAAGAGACCCAGTACTTC.